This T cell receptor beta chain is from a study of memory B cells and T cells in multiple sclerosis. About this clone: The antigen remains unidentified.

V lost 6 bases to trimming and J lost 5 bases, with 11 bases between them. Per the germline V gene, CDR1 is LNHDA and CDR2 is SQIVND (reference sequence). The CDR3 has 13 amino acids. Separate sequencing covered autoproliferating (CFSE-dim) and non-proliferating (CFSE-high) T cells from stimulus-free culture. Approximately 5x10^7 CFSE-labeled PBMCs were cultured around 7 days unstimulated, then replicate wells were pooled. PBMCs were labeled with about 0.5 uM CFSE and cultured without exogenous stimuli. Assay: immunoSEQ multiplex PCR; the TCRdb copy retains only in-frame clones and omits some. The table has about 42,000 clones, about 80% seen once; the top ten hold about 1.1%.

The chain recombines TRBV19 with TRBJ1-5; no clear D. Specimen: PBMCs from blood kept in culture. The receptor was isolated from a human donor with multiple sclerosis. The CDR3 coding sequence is TGTGCCAGTAGCCTCTACCTCGATCAGCCCCAGCATTTT. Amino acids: CASSLYLDQPQHF.